The rows below give T cell receptor beta chains drawn from one sample of a study of cytomegalovirus exposure and HLA in healthy donors. Method: immunoSEQ multiplex PCR; TCRdb's copy keeps in-frame clones and lacks some. The profile shows 110,000 or so clones, around 66% of them singletons. The sequencing sample was made of PBMCs. The receptors shown here come from a man in his late teens or twenties in good health and CMV-seropositive. CDR3s leave out the opening cysteine and the closing phenylalanine or tryptophan. Each record gives: J gene, V gene, CDR3 protein.

TRBJ2-1,TRBV2,ASRSGGGLYNEQF
TRBJ2-3,TRBV25-1,ASRGEETDTQY
TRBJ2-3,TRBV6-7,PLGGLDTQY
TRBJ2-1,TRBV4-1,ASSQHWTSGGNEQF
TRBJ2-1,TRBV19,ASGGGSYNEQF
TRBJ1-1,TRBV9,ASSPGQNTEAF
TRBJ2-7,TRBV11-1,ASSLTGFGEQY
TRBJ2-7,TRBV29-1,SVQGAEQY
TRBJ2-5,TRBV6-1,ASSEQGAFSGTQY
TRBJ1-3,TRBV6-6,ASRQGGRNTIY
TRBJ2-2,TRBV14,ASSQWRGGGTGELF
TRBJ1-1,TRBV2,ASSSTVMNTEAF
TRBJ2-3,TRBV29-1,SVELTDTQY
TRBJ2-3,TRBV5-1,ASRSQNTDTQY
TRBJ1-6,TRBV5-4,ASSKTSDLSLSPLH
TRBJ2-1,TRBV7-8,ASSLVPRGLPYNEQF
TRBJ1-4,TRBV30,AWSAGPLRVF
TRBJ1-1,TRBV15,ATSRGRQGMNTEAF
TRBJ2-7,TRBV9,ASSVEPWTGESSYEQY
TRBJ1-2,TRBV4-1,ASSQEGTGFGYT
TRBJ1-5,TRBV6-1,ASSQIGVGQPQH
TRBJ2-2,TRBV7-9,ASSLAYTGTGVIAGELF
TRBJ2-3,TRBV6-5,ASSYPASGATQY
TRBJ2-5,TRBV9,ASSLQGAKGTQY
TRBJ2-7,TRBV6-5,ASSYGGGGSEQY
TRBJ1-6,TRBV5-6,ASSNGPVRGYNSPLH
TRBJ2-3,TRBV9,ASSVKLAGGLGTDTQY
TRBJ2-3,TRBV28,ASSLLRGVSTDTQY
TRBJ2-7,TRBV19,ASHRQGSSYEQY
TRBJ2-3,TRBV18,ASSPGQGVNTQY
TRBJ1-1,TRBV28,ASSLHSQGAETEAF
TRBJ2-5,TRBV2,ASSDYRSGEETQY
TRBJ1-1,TRBV11-3,ASSLAGTEAF
TRBJ2-3,TRBV5-4,ASRVGGTGGYGTDTQY
TRBJ1-6,TRBV5-1,ASSFLVAQNSPLH
TRBJ2-7,TRBV7-2,ASSPRWRTSGEQY
TRBJ2-5,TRBV2,ASRAGVYQETQY
TRBJ2-1,TRBV7-9,ASSFGGGSSYNEQF
TRBJ1-1,TRBV2,ASNVRGLNTEAF
TRBJ1-4,TRBV18,ASSPLAAGGMGRRNEKLF
TRBJ2-7,TRBV30,AWGGRGHEQY
TRBJ1-2,TRBV18,ASSPDRDSTNNYGYT
TRBJ2-1,TRBV11-2,ASRGGWGSRDNEQF
TRBJ2-7,TRBV7-9,ASSLTGYEQY